The clone carrying this T cell receptor (beta chain) has just one count. The antigen remains undetermined. Both 60 Vbeta primers and 13 Jbeta primers went into the PCR. Produced via immunoSEQ multiplex PCR; TCRdb's table is partial and in-frame only. This table has tens of thousands of clones, 86% appearing once. This entry belongs to a study of cytomegalovirus exposure and HLA in healthy donors. The wider study: Unique TCR beta sequences numbering approximately 120 million came from about 179 million T cells in an earlier analysis.

Regarding the study as a whole: TCR beta sequences numbering fewer than 20,000 were associated with HLA alleles at 0.05 false discovery rate in a later analysis. Later work showed greater clonal expansion in HLA-associated TCR beta chains than in equally common others.

The length of the CDR3 is 15 residues. The trim removed 4 bases at V and 0 bases at J, leaving 4 bases unmatched. Looked up from germline, CDR1 is SGHNT and CDR2 is YYREEE (reference sequence). The V and J genes are TRBV5-4 and TRBJ2-3; 8 positions agree with TRBD1. The sequenced sample consisted of PBMCs. This sequence was found in a woman in her 40s in good health and CMV-seropositive. The CDR3 sequence is CASSAGQVSTDTQYF. The DNA of the CDR3 is TGTGCCAGCAGCGCGGGACAGGTTAGCACAGATACGCAGTATTTT.